The clone carrying this T cell receptor (beta chain) was counted ten times or more. The time point was: newly diagnosed GD, antithyroid drugs for less than 3 months. Isolated PBMC RNA provided the starting material for the TCR library. The CDR3 loop spans 17 amino acids. V was pared by 1 base and J by 1 base, with 1 base of the junction left unmatched. Germline V lookup: CDR1 SGHAT, CDR2 FQNNGV. This sample stems from a study of regulatory T cells in long-lasting Graves disease. Arm-PCR of CDR3 regions and iRepertoire HTBI primers were the basis on which TCR beta libraries were built. One entry per CDR3 protein results from TCRdb running MiXCR on the multiplex PCR reads. The sample lists under 400,000 distinct CDR3 sequences; 16% were seen once. These data are also associated with another study on T cells in Graves' hyperthyroidism and ophthalmopathy. That paper adds: When the TCR CDR3 underwent first-round RT-PCR, the HTBI primer set was used.

The sequenced sample was peripheral blood mononuclear cells (PBMCs), obtained at new diagnosis, from a patient treated with antithyroid drugs. This sequence was found in a man aged 40-50 years with Graves disease. V and J are TRBV11-2 and TRBJ2-5; 15 bases match TRBD2. The CDR3 here is CASSLGTSGGGQETQYF. The CDR3 DNA sequence: TGTGCCAGCAGCTTAGGGACTAGCGGGGGGGGCCAAGAGACCCAGTACTTC.